These 8 T cell receptor beta chains share one sample of origin, sequenced in a study of blood T cell repertoires in COVID-19. Generated by immunoSEQ multiplex PCR, the TCRdb table keeps only in-frame clones and is missing some. The sample holds roughly 200,000 clones, roughly 90% seen once. The source material was peripheral blood. The source is a man between 18 and 35 years old with active or convalescent COVID-19.

This chain links TRBV19 with TRBJ1-5; 7 nucleotides agree with TRBD1. The CDR3 runs to 15 residues. Trimming cost V 5 bases and J 2 bases; bases outside gene matches: 6. CDR1 is LNHDA and CDR2 is SQIVND in the germline V gene (reference sequence). The CDR3 DNA is TGTGCCAGTAGTCTGACAGGGTTGGGCAATCAGCCCCAGCATTTT. This gives the protein CASSLTGLGNQPQHF.

The chain couples TRBV10-3 to TRBJ1-2; D is unclear. This CDR3 comprises 12 residues. V gave up 6 bases and J gave up 7 bases, with 12 bases separating them. CDR1 and CDR2 (germline): ENHRY, SYGVKD. The CDR3 region has the DNA TGTGCCATCAGCAACACTACGGGTGGCTACACCTTC. Its protein product is CAISNTTGGYTF.

The gene calls are TRBV10-3 and TRBJ2-1, with D perhaps matching TRBD2 (5 bases). V was clipped by 2 bases and J by 3 bases, with 14 bases between them. Germline CDR1 ENHRY, CDR2 SYGVKD. This CDR3 contains 16 residues. The CDR3 protein is CAISEKAEVGYNEQFF. The CDR3 nucleotides are TGTGCCATCAGTGAGAAGGCGGAGGTGGGCTACAATGAGCAGTTCTTC.

The sample holds one count of this clone. This chain links TRBV29-1 with TRBJ1-2; 9 bases match TRBD1. In germline, CDR1 is SQVTM, CDR2 ANQGSEA. The length of the CDR3 is 14 residues. Losses at the gene ends were 3 bases for V and 6 bases for J; bases not matched to a gene: 8. The DNA of the CDR3 is TGCAGCGTTGATACCGGGACAGGGAGCCATGGCTACACCTTC. Translating gives CSVDTGTGSHGYTF. Looking up the rest from reference TRBV29-1 and TRBJ1-2 gives the full variable domain: SAVISQKPSRDICQRGTSLTIQCQVDSQVTMMFWYRQQPGQSLTLIATANQGSEATYESGFVIDKFPISRPNLTFSTLTVSNMSPEDSSIYLCSVDTGTGSHGYTFGSGTRLTVV.

The rearrangement joins TRBV19 to TRBJ2-1, with D possibly matching TRBD2 (6 bases). Germline-derived CDR1 and CDR2 are LNHDA and SQIVND (reference sequence). The CDR3 sequence is 15 residues long. Trimming removed 7 bases at V and 4 bases at J, with 17 bases between. The CDR3 sequence is CASTMGGVGYNEQFF. The DNA of the CDR3 is TGTGCCAGTACCATGGGGGGAGTCGGTTACAATGAGCAGTTCTTC.

The chain links TRBV11-2 to TRBJ2-5, with a weak D call TRBD2 (7 bases). Germline V CDR1 and CDR2: SGHAT, FQNNGV. CDR3 length: 16 residues. The germline V and J ends were trimmed by 1 base and 2 bases, with 14 bases remaining between them. CDR3: CASSLVGGAAQETQYF. As DNA, the CDR3 is TGTGCCAGCAGCTTAGTAGGGGGGGCAGCACAAGAGACCCAGTACTTC. Full variable domain (outside the CDR3, taken from reference TRBV11-2 and TRBJ2-5): EAGVAQSPRYKIIEKRQSVAFWCNPISGHATLYWYQQILGQGPKLLIQFQNNGVVDDSQLPKDRFSAERLKGVDSTLKIQPAKLEDSAVYLCASSLVGGAAQETQYFGPGTRLLVL.

The chain couples TRBV18 to TRBJ1-2; 7 bases fit TRBD1. Germline V gene sequence: CDR1 KGHSH, CDR2 LQKENI. V lost 0 bases, J lost 8 bases, and 6 bases stayed unmatched. The CDR3 contains 14 residues. The CDR3 DNA sequence: TGTGCCAGCTCACCACCGGTGTCAGGGGGAGGCTACACCTTC. The encoded protein is CASSPPVSGGGYTF.

V is TRBV10-3 and J is TRBJ1-2; D might be TRBD1 (6 bases). V was clipped by 4 bases and J by 3 bases, with 21 bases between them. The CDR3 loop spans 17 amino acids. Germline V gene sequence: CDR1 ENHRY, CDR2 SYGVKD. The CDR3 protein is CAISGGGGPGRDYGYTF. The DNA for the CDR3 is TGTGCCATCAGTGGGGGAGGGGGGCCAGGACGGGACTATGGCTACACCTTC.